This T cell receptor beta chain emerged from a study of T cell responses to AZD1222 COVID-19 vaccine. The V gene lost 4 bases and the J gene lost 0 bases, with 17 bases spanning the gap. Germline V gene data show CDR1 as SGDLS and CDR2 as YYNGEE. CDR3 length equals 17 residues. The repertoire was sequenced with immunoSEQ multiplex PCR; TCRdb's copy has only in-frame clones and lacks some. The table has 95,000 to 100,000 clones, 87% seen once. For this clone: Antigen specificity is unknown.

Findings and limits, study-wide: CD4 TCRs covered the whole spike, strongest at regions 160-218 and 743-854. Clonal diversity was possibly underestimated; the donors were predominantly white British and more often female. Samples come after the peak T cell response, not at day 14.

Pooled samples include second doses given at about 4 or 12 weeks. The V gene is TRBV9, the J gene TRBJ1-3; maybe TRBD1 (6 bases). The input for sequencing was peripheral blood, taken 28 days after the second AZD1222 dose. This sequence was found in an adult who received the AZD1222 COVID-19 vaccine. The CDR3 DNA reads TGTGCCAGCAGCCCGCCCCCTGGACAGAGCTCTGGAAACACCATATATTTT. Translated, it gives CASSPPPGQSSGNTIYF.